The 8 T cell receptor beta chains below come from one sample, sequenced in a study of blood T cell repertoires in COVID-19. TCRdb's copy holds only in-frame clones and misses some; the assay was immunoSEQ multiplex PCR. The sample contains some 200,000 clones, 84% of which appear only once. Specimen: peripheral blood. The receptors come from a woman older than 75 with active or convalescent COVID-19.

This clone was seen a handful of times. This chain uses TRBV5-8 with TRBJ2-7; 8 bases align to TRBD2. Germline lookup yields CDR1 SGHTS and CDR2 YDEGEE. The V gene end was trimmed by 4 bases and the J gene end by 2 bases; junction bases not matched to a gene: 2. The CDR3 length is 13 residues. The CDR3 spells CASSRGRPYEQYF. CDR3 bases: TGTGCCAGCAGCCGCGGGAGGCCCTACGAGCAGTACTTC. The full variable domain, with the rest looked up from reference TRBV5-8 and TRBJ2-7, is EAGVTQSPTHLIKTRGQQATLRCSPISGHTSVYWYQQALGLGLQFLLWYDEGEERNRGNFPPRFSGRQFPNYSSELNVNALELEDSALYLCASSRGRPYEQYFGPGTRLTVT.

The V and J genes are TRBV9 and TRBJ2-3; a weak D match, TRBD2 (5 bases). CDR3 length: 9 amino acids. Trimming left V 10 bases short and J 6 bases short, with 6 bases between. Germline lookup yields CDR1 SGDLS and CDR2 YYNGEE. The CDR3 is CASGDTQYF. DNA for the CDR3: TGTGCCTCGGGGGATACGCAGTATTTT.

This clone was seen a single time. This sequence joins TRBV2 and TRBJ2-1; no clear D gene. The CDR3 sequence is 15 residues long. CDR1 is SNHLY, CDR2 FYNNEI, per germline. Trimming pared 4 bases from V and 3 bases from J, leaving 13 bases between. The CDR3 DNA reads as TGTGCCAGCAGTGTCCCCGGTGGGCTCTACAATGAGCAGTTCTTC. Amino acid sequence: CASSVPGGLYNEQFF.

The chain carries TRBV6-2 or TRBV6-3 and TRBJ1-5; D is unresolved. This CDR3 has 14 amino acids. Deletions cut 6 bases from V and 0 bases from J, with 9 bases between. Germline loops: CDR1 MNHEY, CDR2 SVGEGT. The CDR3 DNA is TGTGCCAGCAGCCCGTTTTATAGCAATCAGCCCCAGCATTTT. As protein: CASSPFYSNQPQHF.

The chain combines TRBV11-1 with TRBJ2-1; 10 bases line up with TRBD1. Germline V gene sequence: CDR1 SGHAT, CDR2 FQDESV (reference sequence). J lost 6 bases, V lost 6 bases, and 8 bases had no gene match. The CDR3 has 15 residues. In nucleotides, the CDR3 is TGTGCCAGCAGTCACGGGACAGGGGAGGCCAATGAGCAGTTCTTC. This translates into CASSHGTGEANEQFF.

The table lists this clone with a few counts. J is TRBJ2-5 and V is TRBV2; the match to TRBD1 covers 8 bases. The V gene's germline CDR1 is SNHLY and CDR2 FYNNEI. CDR3 length equals 16 residues. The trim removed 3 bases at V and 5 bases at J, leaving 11 bases unmatched. The CDR3 loop is CASSEARRTGKETQYF. CDR3 DNA: TGTGCCAGCAGTGAGGCTCGGAGGACAGGGAAGGAGACCCAGTACTTC.

Of note for this clone: Other DNA sequences within the sample encode an identical CDR3. The rearrangement links TRBV5-1 to TRBJ1-1, with D possibly matching TRBD1 (6 bases). With 4 bases removed from V and 2 bases from J, the gap between germline ends came to 12 bases. Germline CDR1 SGHRS, CDR2 YFSETQ. The CDR3 sequence is 14 residues long. The CDR3 region has the DNA TGCGCCAGCAGCCTACAGGGTGGAAACACTGAAGCTTTCTTT. It is translated as CASSLQGGNTEAFF.

V and J are TRBV27 and TRBJ1-2, with 7 nucleotides matching TRBD1. Unmatched junction bases numbered 5, after V lost 3 bases and J lost 1 base. Germline CDR1 reads MNHEY; CDR2 reads SMNVEV (reference sequence). This CDR3 is built from 15 residues. The DNA of the CDR3 is TGTGCCAGCAGTTTCCTTCGGGACAGTAACTATGGCTACACCTTC. This sequence encodes CASSFLRDSNYGYTF.